This T cell receptor beta chain was sequenced during a study of identical twins. Each CDR3 protein is one row after TCRdb ran MiXCR on the 5' RACE reads. Here the sample spans some 760,000 distinct CDR3 sequences, roughly 18% being singletons. Unmatched junction bases numbered 9, after V lost 3 bases and J lost 3 bases. Per the germline V gene, CDR1 is SGDLS and CDR2 is YYNGEE. This CDR3 has 15 residues. The same data also went into a second study, on T cells expressing NK-cell markers.

The sample consisted of PBMCs. The sequence was collected from a woman aged 18-29 years in good health. The V call is TRBV9, the J call TRBJ2-7; 7 nucleotides agree with TRBD2. CDR3 bases: TGTGCCAGCAGCGCTGACCCCGGGGGGATCTACGAGCAGTACTTC. It translates to CASSADPGGIYEQYF.